This T cell receptor (beta chain) was sequenced for a study of regulatory T cells in long-lasting Graves disease. Stated time point: newly diagnosed GD, antithyroid drugs for less than 3 months. From RNA extracted from PBMCs, the TCR library was made. For TCR beta, libraries came from iRepertoire HTBI primers and Arm-PCR of CDR3 regions. TCRdb independently ran MiXCR on the multiplex PCR reads; one entry per CDR3 protein. The table lists about 450,000 distinct CDR3 sequences, 13% to 15% of them singletons. The CDR3 extends over 16 amino acids. V lost 1 base, J lost 0 bases, and 7 bases lay in between. Germline CDR1 KGHSH, CDR2 LQKENI. Separately, the same data were catalogued under a study of T cells in Graves' hyperthyroidism and ophthalmopathy.

The specimen comprised peripheral blood mononuclear cells (PBMCs), sampled at new diagnosis, from a patient treated with antithyroid drugs. The chain couples TRBV18 to TRBJ1-6, with D maybe TRBD1 (6 bases). The TCR was taken from a woman between 45 and 60 years old with Graves disease. CDR3: CASSPLDSSYNSPLHF. CDR3 sequence (DNA): TGTGCCAGCTCACCACTGGACAGCTCCTATAATTCACCCCTCCACTTT.